This T cell receptor beta chain was observed in a study of spatial heterogeneity in lung cancer. Described time point: sample taken at primary tumor resection. Samples came from roughly 70 TRACERx patients with untreated early-stage lung cancer. V was clipped by 4 bases and J by 3 bases, with 10 bases between them. CDR1 is MNHEY, CDR2 SVGEGT, per germline. The CDR3 has 13 residues. This clonotype was recorded at least ten times. Unique molecular identifiers, one per molecule, were present on every TCR cDNA molecule. TCRdb itself ran the 5' RACE reads through MiXCR, one entry per CDR3 protein. Of 8,500 to 14,000 distinct CDR3 sequences listed, 3.5% to 4.5% are singletons.

This clonotype was obtained from a female donor with early-stage non-small cell lung cancer. The sequences come from PBMCs, collected at surgery. This chain joins TRBV6-2 or TRBV6-3 and TRBJ2-7, with D perhaps TRBD2 (6 bases). The CDR3 nucleotides read TGTGCCAGCAGTTGGGGAGCGGGCTACGAGCAGTACTTC. Its translation: CASSWGAGYEQYF.